A selection of T cell receptor beta chains follows, all from one sample in a study of blood T cell repertoires in COVID-19. The method was immunoSEQ multiplex PCR; TCRdb's version includes in-frame clones alone and lacks a portion of them. This repertoire shows roughly 250,000 clones, roughly nine tenths found once; its top ten account for around 6.9%. Sequencing was carried out using peripheral blood. The receptors stem from a man in his sixties who had recovered from COVID-19. Each CDR3 is given with its conserved first and last residue. D genes are given only for firm matches.

TRBD2,TRBV5-5,TRBJ2-3,CASNPGTSGAPDTQYF,TGTGCCAGCAACCCCGGGACTAGCGGGGCTCCAGATACGCAGTATTTT
TRBD1,TRBV5-1,TRBJ1-1,CASSRDYRGTEAFF,TGCGCCAGCAGCCGGGATTACAGGGGAACTGAAGCTTTCTTT
-,TRBV29-1,TRBJ2-6,CSVESGANVLTF,TGCAGCGTTGAAAGCGGGGCCAACGTCCTGACTTTC
TRBD1,TRBV27,TRBJ1-6,CASSLRPGQGNSPLHF,TGTGCCAGCAGTCTTCGACCGGGACAGGGGAATTCACCCCTCCACTTT
TRBD1,TRBV5-1,TRBJ2-1,CASSFGGQGMNEQFF,TGCGCCAGCAGCTTTGGGGGACAGGGCATGAATGAGCAGTTCTTC
TRBD2,TRBV5-1,TRBJ2-1,CASSSHAGGPYNEQFF,TGCGCCAGCAGCTCCCACGCGGGGGGCCCTTACAATGAGCAGTTCTTC
-,TRBV28,TRBJ1-5,CASNTRGYRQLNQPQHF,TGTGCCAGCAATACCCGAGGCTACAGACAGCTCAATCAGCCCCAGCATTTT
TRBD1,TRBV2,TRBJ2-5,CASIGQGFLQYF,TGTGCCAGCATTGGACAGGGATTCCTGCAGTACTTC
TRBD1,TRBV5-5,TRBJ1-4,CASSLGQGATEKLFF,TGTGCCAGCAGCTTGGGACAGGGGGCAACTGAAAAACTGTTTTTT
TRBD1,TRBV7-9,TRBJ1-2,CASSLDRQGLSF,TGTGCCAGCAGCTTAGATCGACAGGGCCTTAGCTTC